The T cell receptor beta chain under discussion was sequenced for a study of PD-1 blockade in classical Hodgkin lymphoma. Study summary: A 3 mg/kg intravenous dose of nivolumab was received by patients every 2 weeks.

Generated by immunoSEQ multiplex PCR, the TCRdb table keeps only in-frame clones and is missing some. Among 20,000 or so clones listed, around 80% were seen once. Of note for this clone: The antigen remains undetermined.

V was shortened by 9 bases and J by 4 bases, with 12 bases between the two germline ends. The germline gives CDR1 LNHDA, CDR2 SQIVND (reference sequence). This CDR3 contains 12 residues. General study results and limits: Repertoire differences have undefined causes, possibly disease activity or prior therapy.

The time point was: cycle 4 day 1 (C4D1), after five to seven weeks of nivolumab. Every patient was affected by relapse after autologous stem cell transplantation, while exposure to brentuximab vedotin was not uniform. The rearrangement joins TRBV19 to TRBJ1-1; no firm D call. The receptor was isolated from a human donor with classical Hodgkin lymphoma. The material was peripheral blood mononuclear cells (PBMCs), obtained before the fourth cycle of nivolumab. CDR3 in amino acids: CASSPVGTEAFF. The CDR3 DNA is TGTGCCAGCTCCCCCGTAGGCACTGAAGCTTTCTTT.